A selection of T cell receptor beta chains follows, all from one sample in a study of T cell repertoires in cytomegalovirus infection. One entry per CDR3 protein results from TCRdb running MiXCR on the reads. The data hold about 180,000 distinct CDR3 sequences, with 15% to 20% observed a single time. The sample taken for sequencing was CD8+ T cells from PBMCs. The origin of the receptors is a human donor in good health (CMV status not recorded). Some clones in this sample may be carry-over from other donors' samples. CDR3s include the opening cysteine and the closing phenylalanine or tryptophan.

v_call cdr3_aa
TRBV11-2 CASSPGSRPGTGELFF
TRBV12-3/TRBV12-4 CASSPLGGASDTQYF
TRBV20-1 CSARSDEAFF
TRBV2 CASIGQGGSYEQYF
TRBV6-2/TRBV6-3 CASGDGGTDTQYF
TRBV12-3/TRBV12-4 CASSPSTKLFF
TRBV7-9 CASSRGGATNYGYTF
TRBV2 CASAASYEQYF
TRBV6-4 CASSVGANTGELFF
TRBV7-9 CASSLSGTLWGANVLTF
TRBV7-2 CASSSDREVIYEQYF
TRBV7-2 CASSLARSPSTDTQYF
TRBV7-2 CASTPDWGGGYEQYF
TRBV28 CASTPFPGTSTTYEQYF
TRBV7-2 CASSFRGGPTDTQYF
TRBV20-1 CSAPPLAKNIQYF
TRBV6-2/TRBV6-3 CASSYSGVGVTEAFF
TRBV7-9 CASSDGTARGYTF
TRBV7-2 CASSLVSRLGGETQYF
TRBV11-2 CASSLWGDTLKIWGYNEQFF
TRBV7-9 CASSDGTGNQPQHF
TRBV6-2/TRBV6-3 CASSFYGNEQFF
TRBV5-5 CASSSDYPRDQPQHF
TRBV28 CASSSPKGGELTDTQYF
TRBV6-2/TRBV6-3 CASSYWGGQPQHF
TRBV7-8 CASSAGTSGGLTGNIQYF
TRBV2 CASSEKRPNTEAFF
TRBV4-1 CASSQAPQSYEQYF
TRBV7-9 CASVLRSGYSYNEQFF